This TCR beta chain was identified during a study of blood T cell repertoires in COVID-19. At the level of the study: Some COVID-19 samples were acute and others convalescent; all came from the United States, Italy and Spain. T cells, B-cell-depleted T cells, or PBMCs supplied cDNA or gDNA.

Study processing details: Reference gene primer amplification gave estimated nucleated cell counts. Some clones are missing from TCRdb's copy, which holds only in-frame ones; the method was immunoSEQ multiplex PCR. The V and J calls and clone size are taken from that table; D and trimming were inferred from the DNA. In the table there are about 130,000 clones, around 73% of which are singletons. The germline gives CDR1 DFQATT, CDR2 SNEGSKA (reference sequence). V trimming: 3 bases; J trimming: 7 bases; junction bases outside the gene matches: 6. CDR3 length equals 14 residues. V gene TRBV20-1 combines with J gene TRBJ2-7, with 13 nucleotides matching TRBD2. The material sequenced was peripheral blood. The TCR sequence derives from a man in his fifties or sixties who had recovered from COVID-19. The CDR3 sequence is CSASQGLAGREQYF. The CDR3, as DNA: TGCAGTGCTAGTCAGGGACTAGCGGGACGGGAGCAGTACTTC.